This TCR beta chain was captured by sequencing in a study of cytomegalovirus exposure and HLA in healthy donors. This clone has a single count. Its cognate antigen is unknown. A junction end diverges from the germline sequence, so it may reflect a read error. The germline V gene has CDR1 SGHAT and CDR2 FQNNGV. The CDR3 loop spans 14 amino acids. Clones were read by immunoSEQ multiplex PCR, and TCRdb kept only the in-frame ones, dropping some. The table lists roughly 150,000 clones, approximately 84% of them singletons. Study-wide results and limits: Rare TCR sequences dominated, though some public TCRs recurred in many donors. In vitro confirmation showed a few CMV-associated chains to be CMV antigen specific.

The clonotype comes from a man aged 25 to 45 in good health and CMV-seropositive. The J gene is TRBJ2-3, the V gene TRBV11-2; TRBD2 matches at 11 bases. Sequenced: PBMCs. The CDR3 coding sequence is TGTGCCAGCAGATTAGCGGGAGGGCAAGATACGCAGTATTTT. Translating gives CASRLAGGQDTQYF.